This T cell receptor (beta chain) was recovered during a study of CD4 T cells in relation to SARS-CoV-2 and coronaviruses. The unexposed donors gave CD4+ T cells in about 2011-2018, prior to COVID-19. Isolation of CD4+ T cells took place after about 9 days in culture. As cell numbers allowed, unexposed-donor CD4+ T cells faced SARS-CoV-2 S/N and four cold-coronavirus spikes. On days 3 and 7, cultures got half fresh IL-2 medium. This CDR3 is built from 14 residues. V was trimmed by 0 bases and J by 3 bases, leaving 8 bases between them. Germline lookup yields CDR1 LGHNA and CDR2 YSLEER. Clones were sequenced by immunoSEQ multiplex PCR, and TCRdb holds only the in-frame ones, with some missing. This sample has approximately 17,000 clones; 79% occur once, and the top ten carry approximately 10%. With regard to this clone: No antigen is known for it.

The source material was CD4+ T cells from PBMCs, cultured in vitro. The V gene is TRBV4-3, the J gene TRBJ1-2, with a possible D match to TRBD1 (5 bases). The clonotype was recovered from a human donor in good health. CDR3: CASSQEGADYGYTF. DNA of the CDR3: TGCGCCAGCAGCCAAGAAGGGGCAGACTATGGCTACACCTTC.